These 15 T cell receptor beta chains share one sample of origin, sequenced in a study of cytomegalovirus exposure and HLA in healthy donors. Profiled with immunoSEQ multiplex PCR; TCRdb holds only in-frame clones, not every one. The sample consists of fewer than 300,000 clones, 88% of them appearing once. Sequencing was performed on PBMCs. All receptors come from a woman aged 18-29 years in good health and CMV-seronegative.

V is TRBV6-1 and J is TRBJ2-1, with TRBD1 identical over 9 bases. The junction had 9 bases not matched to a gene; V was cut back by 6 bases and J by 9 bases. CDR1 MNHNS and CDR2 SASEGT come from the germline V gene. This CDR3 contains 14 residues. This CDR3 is CASRGTGFRVEQFF. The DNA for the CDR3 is TGTGCCAGCAGGGGGACAGGGTTTAGGGTTGAGCAGTTCTTC.

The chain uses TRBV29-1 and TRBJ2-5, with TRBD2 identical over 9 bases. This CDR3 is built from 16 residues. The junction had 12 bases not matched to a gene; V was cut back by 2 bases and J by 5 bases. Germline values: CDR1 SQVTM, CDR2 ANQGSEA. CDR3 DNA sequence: TGCAGCGTTGAATTGCTGGCGGGAGGGCCCCAGGAGACCCAGTACTTC. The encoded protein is CSVELLAGGPQETQYF.

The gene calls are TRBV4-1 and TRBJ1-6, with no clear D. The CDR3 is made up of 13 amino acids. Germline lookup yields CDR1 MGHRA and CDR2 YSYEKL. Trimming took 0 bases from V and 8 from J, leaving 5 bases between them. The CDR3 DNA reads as TGCGCCAGCAGCCAAGATCTTGATTCACCCCTCCACTTT. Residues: CASSQDLDSPLHF.

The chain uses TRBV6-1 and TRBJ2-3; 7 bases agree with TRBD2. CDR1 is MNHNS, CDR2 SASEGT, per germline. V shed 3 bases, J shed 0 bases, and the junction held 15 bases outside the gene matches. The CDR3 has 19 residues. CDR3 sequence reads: CASSDLESGKYLSTDTQYF. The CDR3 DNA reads TGTGCCAGCAGTGACCTTGAGAGCGGGAAGTACCTTAGCACAGATACGCAGTATTTT.

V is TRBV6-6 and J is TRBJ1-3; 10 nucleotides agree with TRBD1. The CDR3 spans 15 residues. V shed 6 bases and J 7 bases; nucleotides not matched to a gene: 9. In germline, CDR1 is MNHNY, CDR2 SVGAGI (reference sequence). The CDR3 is CASRATGGDGNTIYF. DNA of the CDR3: TGTGCCAGCAGAGCGACAGGGGGCGACGGGAACACCATATATTTT.

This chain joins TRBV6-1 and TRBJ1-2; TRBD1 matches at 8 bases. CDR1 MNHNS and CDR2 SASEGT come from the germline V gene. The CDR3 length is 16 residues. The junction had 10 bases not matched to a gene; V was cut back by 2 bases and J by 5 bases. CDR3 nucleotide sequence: TGTGCCAGCAGTGAACTCCTACAGGGGGGTGATTATGGCTACACCTTC. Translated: CASSELLQGGDYGYTF.

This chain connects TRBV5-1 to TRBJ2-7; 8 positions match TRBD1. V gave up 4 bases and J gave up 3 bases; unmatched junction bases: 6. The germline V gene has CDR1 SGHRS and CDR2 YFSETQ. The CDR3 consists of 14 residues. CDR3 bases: TGCGCCAGCAGCACCCAGGGGGCGGGCTACGAGCAGTACTTC. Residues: CASSTQGAGYEQYF.

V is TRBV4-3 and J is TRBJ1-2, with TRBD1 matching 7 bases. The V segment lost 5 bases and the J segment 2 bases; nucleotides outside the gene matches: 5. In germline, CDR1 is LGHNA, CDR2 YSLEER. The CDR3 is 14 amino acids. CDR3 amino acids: CASSRGQPNYGYTF. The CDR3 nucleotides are TGCGCCAGCAGCAGGGGACAGCCAAACTATGGCTACACCTTC.

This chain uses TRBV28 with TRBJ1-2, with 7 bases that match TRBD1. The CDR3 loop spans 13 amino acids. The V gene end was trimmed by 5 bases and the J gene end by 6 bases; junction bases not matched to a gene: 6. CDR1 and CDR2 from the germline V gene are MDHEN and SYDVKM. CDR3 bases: TGTGCCAGCAGTACCCCGACAGGGAATGGCTACACCTTC. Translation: CASSTPTGNGYTF.

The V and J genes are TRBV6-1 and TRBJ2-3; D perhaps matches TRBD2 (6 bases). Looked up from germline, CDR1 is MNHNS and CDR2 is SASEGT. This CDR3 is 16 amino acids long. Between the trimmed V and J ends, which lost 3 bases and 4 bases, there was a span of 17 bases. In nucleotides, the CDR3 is TGTGCCAGCAGTGACCCCCGTCCATGGGAGGCAGATACGCAGTATTTT. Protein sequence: CASSDPRPWEADTQYF.

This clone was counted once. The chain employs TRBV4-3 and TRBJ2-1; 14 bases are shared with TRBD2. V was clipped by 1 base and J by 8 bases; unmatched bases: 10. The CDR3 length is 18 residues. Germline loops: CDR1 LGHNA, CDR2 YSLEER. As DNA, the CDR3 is TGCGCCAGCAGCCAAGGACTAGCGGGAGGGCCCGTTGTCTATGAGCAGTTCTTC. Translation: CASSQGLAGGPVVYEQFF.

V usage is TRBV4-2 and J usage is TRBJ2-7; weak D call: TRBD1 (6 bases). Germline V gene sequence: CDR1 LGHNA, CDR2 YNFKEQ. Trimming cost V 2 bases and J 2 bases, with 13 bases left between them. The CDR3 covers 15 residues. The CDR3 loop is CASSQPDRPPYEQYF. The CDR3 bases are TGTGCCAGCAGCCAACCAGACAGGCCCCCCTACGAGCAGTACTTC.

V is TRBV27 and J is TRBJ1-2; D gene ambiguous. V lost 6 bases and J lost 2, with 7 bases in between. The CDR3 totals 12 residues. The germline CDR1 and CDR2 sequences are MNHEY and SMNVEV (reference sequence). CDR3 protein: CASRTGNYGYTF. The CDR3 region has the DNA TGTGCCAGCAGAACCGGGAACTATGGCTACACCTTC.

The CDR3 DNA reads as TGTGCCAGCAGCTGGACAGGGCCGAGCTCCTACGAGCAGTACTTC. Translated, it gives CASSWTGPSSYEQYF. The chain joins TRBV28 to TRBJ2-7, with 8 nucleotides matching TRBD1. The CDR3 length is 15 residues. Germline V gives CDR1 MDHEN, CDR2 SYDVKM. V trimming: 6 bases; J trimming: 0 bases; junction bases outside the gene matches: 7.

Here the CDR3 DNA reads TGTGCCATCACTGGTGGCGGGAGGGCCGTTGAGCAGTTCTTC. It is translated as CAITGGGRAVEQFF. V gene TRBV10-3 combines with J gene TRBJ2-1; 9 nucleotides match TRBD2. Trimming at V came to 7 bases and at J to 9 bases, leaving 10 bases not matched to a gene. The CDR3 is made up of 14 amino acids. CDR1 and CDR2 (germline): ENHRY, SYGVKD.